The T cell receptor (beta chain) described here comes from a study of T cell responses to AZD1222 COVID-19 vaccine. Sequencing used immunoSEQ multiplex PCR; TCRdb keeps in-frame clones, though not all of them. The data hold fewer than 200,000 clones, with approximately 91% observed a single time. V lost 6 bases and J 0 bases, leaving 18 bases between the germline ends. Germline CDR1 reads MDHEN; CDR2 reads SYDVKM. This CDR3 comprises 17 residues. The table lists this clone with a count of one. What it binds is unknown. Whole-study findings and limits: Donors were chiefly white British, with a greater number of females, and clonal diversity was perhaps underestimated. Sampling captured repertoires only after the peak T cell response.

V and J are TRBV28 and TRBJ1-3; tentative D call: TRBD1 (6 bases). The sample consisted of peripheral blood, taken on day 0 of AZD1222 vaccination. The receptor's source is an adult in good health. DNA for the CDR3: TGTGCCAGCAGGACCGGGACATATCACATCTCTGGAAACACCATATATTTT. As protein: CASRTGTYHISGNTIYF. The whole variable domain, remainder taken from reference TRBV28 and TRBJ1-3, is DVKVTQSSRYLVKRTGEKVFLECVQDMDHENMFWYRQDPGLGLRLIYFSYDVKMKEKGDIPEGYSVSREKKERFSLILESASTNQTSMYLCASRTGTYHISGNTIYFGEGSWLTVV.